The 20 T cell receptor beta chains below come from one sample, sequenced in a study of blood T cell repertoires in COVID-19 (dated by TCRdb to the early 2020s). Library preparation was by the immunoSEQ multiplex PCR assay. TCRdb took over this immuneACCESS table, retaining in-frame rearrangements with V and J assigned. Such tables are incomplete; in checked studies, under half of the missing clones stem from an unresolved V gene, and the remainder is unexplained. This sample has about 25,000 clones in its table, and around nine tenths of those were observed once. 8.3% of the sample rests with the top ten. The sequenced sample consisted of peripheral blood. These receptors were obtained from a man between 45 and 60 years old with active COVID-19.

The chain employs TRBV7-2 and TRBJ1-4; D gene unclear. CDR3 length equals 17 residues. Per the germline V gene, CDR1 is SGHTA and CDR2 is FQGNSA. Deletions cut 1 base from V and 7 bases from J, with 19 bases between. In DNA form, the CDR3 reads TGTGCCAGCAGCTTAGGGCCACCCAATTCGGGTGGTGAAAAACTGTTTTTT. Encoded protein: CASSLGPPNSGGEKLFF. Full variable domain (rest looked up from reference TRBV7-2 and TRBJ1-4): GAGVSQSPSNKVTEKGKDVELRCDPISGHTALYWYRQSLGQGLEFLIYFQGNSAPDKSGLPSDRFSAERTGGSVSTLTIQRTQQEDSAVYLCASSLGPPNSGGEKLFFGSGTQLSVL.

The chain joins TRBV5-1 to TRBJ1-6, with unresolved D. Trimming stripped 2 bases from V and 8 bases from J, with 8 bases between. The germline V gene has CDR1 SGHRS and CDR2 YFSETQ. This CDR3 is built from 13 residues. This chain's CDR3 is CASSFGEDSPLHF. DNA of the CDR3: TGCGCCAGCAGCTTCGGCGAGGATTCACCCCTCCACTTT.

As regards this clone: One end of the junction is discordant with germline, which a read error may explain. Other nucleotide sequences from this sample produce the same CDR3. This chain links TRBV5-4 with TRBJ1-2; D gene uncertain. Germline V gene data show CDR1 as SGHNT and CDR2 as YYREEE (reference sequence). The CDR3 is made up of 14 amino acids. The CDR3 region is CASSLDKSYYGYTF. CDR3 coding DNA: TGTGCCAGCAGCTTGGACAAGTCTTACTATGGCTACACCTTT. The full variable domain, with the rest looked up from reference TRBV5-4 and TRBJ1-2, is ETGVTQSPTHLIKTRGQQVTLRCSSQSGHNTVSWYQQALGQGPQFIFQYYREEENGRGNFPPRFSGLQFPNYSSELNVNALELDDSALYLCASSLDKSYYGYTFGSGTRLTVV.

The V and J genes are TRBV28 and TRBJ2-7, with TRBD1 as a possible D gene (7 bases). Trimming shortened V by 2 bases and J by 1 base, and 15 bases separated the two germline ends. CDR1 and CDR2 from the germline V gene are MDHEN and SYDVKM. The CDR3 runs to 16 residues. The CDR3 spells CASSLLATGWSYEQYF. The CDR3, as DNA: TGTGCCAGCAGTTTACTAGCGACAGGGTGGTCCTACGAGCAGTACTTC.

This clone was observed once. The chain has TRBV6-2 or TRBV6-3 and TRBJ2-7, with 10 nucleotides matching TRBD2. The CDR3 is 15 amino acids. Trimming at V came to 2 bases and at J to 4 bases, leaving 5 bases not matched to a gene. Germline lookup yields CDR1 MNHEY and CDR2 SVGEGT. CDR3 nucleotides: TGTGCCAGCAGTTACGAGCGGGAGGGCCAATACGAGCAGTACGTC. Its translation: CASSYEREGQYEQYV.

The chain is built from TRBV6-5 and TRBJ2-5; no firm D call. The CDR3 loop spans 15 amino acids. Trimming removed 0 bases at V and 5 bases at J, with 13 bases between. CDR1 is MNHEY and CDR2 is SVGAGI in the germline V gene. The CDR3 spells CASSYSTARMETQYF. CDR3 in DNA: TGTGCCAGCAGTTACTCCACGGCTAGAATGGAGACCCAGTACTTC.

This clone has just one count. The chain links TRBV18 to TRBJ1-1; maybe TRBD1 (5 bases). The V end was cut by 5 bases, the J end by 3 bases, with 16 bases between. Germline CDR1 is KGHSH and CDR2 is LQKENI. CDR3 length: 15 amino acids. Written as DNA, the CDR3 is TGTGCCAGCTCAGGGGGGTTCCCTTCAGACACTGAAGCTTTCTTT. Its translation is CASSGGFPSDTEAFF.

This sequence joins TRBV12-3 or TRBV12-4 and TRBJ1-4, with unresolved D. The CDR3 contains 11 residues. V lost 6 bases to trimming and J lost 10 bases, with 9 bases between them. CDR3 residues: CASSTGVKLFF. DNA of the CDR3: TGTGCCAGCAGCACCGGAGTAAAACTGTTTTTT.

This clone came up once. The rearrangement uses TRBV9 and TRBJ2-1; TRBD2 matches 8 bases. The V gene's germline CDR1 is SGDLS and CDR2 YYNGEE. J was trimmed by 7 bases and V by 2 bases; bases with no gene match: 5. The CDR3 extends over 14 amino acids. The CDR3, as DNA: TGTGCCAGCAGCGTGGGACTAGAAGATAATGAGCAGTTCTTC. Amino acids: CASSVGLEDNEQFF.

The chain employs TRBV3-1 (or the pseudogene TRBV3-2) and TRBJ2-7; TRBD1 agrees at 10 bases. Germline V gene sequence: CDR1 LGHDT, CDR2 YNNKEL (reference sequence). The CDR3 totals 16 residues. V trimming: 1 base; J trimming: 11 bases; junction bases outside the gene matches: 14. Here the CDR3 reads CASSQVGGQGLARKYF. The CDR3 region has the DNA TGTGCCAGCAGCCAAGTCGGGGGACAGGGGCTCGCAAGGAAGTACTTC.

This chain connects TRBV19 to TRBJ2-2; D remains unclear. V lost 0 bases and J 0 bases, leaving 5 bases between the germline ends. The CDR3 extends over 15 amino acids. Looked up from germline, CDR1 is LNHDA and CDR2 is SQIVND (reference sequence). CDR3 loop: CASSIEGPNTGELFF. The DNA of the CDR3 is TGTGCCAGTAGTATAGAGGGCCCGAACACCGGGGAGCTGTTTTTT.

The rearrangement joins TRBV13 to TRBJ2-5; TRBD2 aligns across 10 bases. Per germline, CDR1 PRHDT and CDR2 FYEKMQ (reference sequence). With 3 bases clipped from V and 5 bases from J, the junction kept 18 bases outside the gene matches. The CDR3 totals 19 residues. The CDR3 sequence is CASSFSVTSGVTPGETQYF. CDR3 nucleotides: TGTGCCAGCAGCTTCTCCGTTACTAGCGGGGTCACGCCAGGGGAGACCCAGTACTTC.

This sequence joins TRBV6-5 and TRBJ1-5, with TRBD1 matching 9 bases. Germline CDR1 MNHEY, CDR2 SVGAGI. The CDR3 length is 14 residues. V lost 6 bases to trimming and J lost 7 bases; unmatched junction nucleotides: 7. The CDR3: CASSQTGGQQPQHF. The CDR3 DNA sequence: TGTGCCAGCAGCCAAACAGGGGGCCAGCAGCCCCAGCATTTT.

J is TRBJ2-1 and V is TRBV6-4; 12 bases are a match to TRBD2. Unmatched junction bases numbered 3, after V lost 3 bases and J lost 12 bases. CDR1 is MRHNA and CDR2 is SNTAGT in the germline V gene. CDR3 length: 13 residues. The CDR3 loop is CASSETSGRRQFF. The CDR3 bases are TGTGCCAGCAGTGAAACTAGCGGGAGGCGGCAGTTCTTC.

This clone was detected only a few times. V usage is TRBV19 and J usage is TRBJ1-5; maybe TRBD1 (5 bases). V lost 5 bases and J 6 bases, leaving 17 bases between the germline ends. Germline loops: CDR1 LNHDA, CDR2 SQIVND (reference sequence). The CDR3 spans 15 residues. Here the CDR3 reads CASSARAGMIQPQHF. CDR3 bases: TGTGCCAGTAGTGCCCGCGCAGGGATGATTCAGCCCCAGCATTTT.

The chain employs TRBV18 and TRBJ2-7; TRBD1 matches 7 bases. The CDR3 runs 13 residues. Trimming took 5 bases from V and 0 from J; bases not matched to a gene: 1. In germline, CDR1 is KGHSH, CDR2 LQKENI. DNA of the CDR3: TGTGCCAGCTCAACAGGGGTCTCCTACGAGCAGTACGTC. This gives the protein CASSTGVSYEQYV.

This chain uses TRBV9 with TRBJ1-1, with D perhaps TRBD1 (6 bases). Germline-derived CDR1 and CDR2 are SGDLS and YYNGEE. The CDR3 runs to 16 residues. V lost 3 bases, J lost 2 bases, and 17 bases lay in between. The CDR3 spells CASSALPDRLNTEAFF. CDR3 in DNA: TGTGCCAGCAGCGCCCTCCCCGACAGGCTAAACACTGAAGCTTTCTTT.

This chain connects TRBV12-3 or TRBV12-4 to TRBJ1-5; D not certain. CDR3 length: 13 amino acids. V lost 6 bases and J 13 bases, leaving 19 bases between the germline ends. The CDR3 spells CASSTSLSPGQHF. The CDR3 DNA reads TGTGCCAGCAGCACCTCATTAAGTCCGGGGCAGCATTTT.

The rearrangement links TRBV7-3 to TRBJ2-2, with D possibly TRBD2 on 5 matching bases. This CDR3 is 16 amino acids long. Trimming cost V 0 bases and J 5 bases, with 13 bases left between them. Germline assignment: CDR1 SGHTA and CDR2 FQGTGA. CDR3 protein: CASSLTNSPGTGELFF. The CDR3 coding sequence is TGTGCCAGCAGCTTAACGAACAGTCCGGGGACCGGGGAGCTGTTTTTT.

The chain employs TRBV9 and TRBJ2-5, with 10 bases lining up with TRBD2. The germline V gene encodes CDR1 SGDLS and CDR2 YYNGEE. The trim removed 4 bases at V and 1 base at J, leaving 4 bases unmatched. This CDR3 is built from 15 residues. In DNA form, the CDR3 reads TGTGCCAGCAGCTGGACTAGCGGACCCCAAGAGACCCAGTACTTC. Protein: CASSWTSGPQETQYF.